These T cell receptor beta chains were read from a single sample in a study of T cells in Graves' hyperthyroidism and ophthalmopathy. TCRdb fed the multiplex PCR reads into MiXCR, producing one record per CDR3 protein. Altogether 350,000 to 400,000 distinct CDR3 sequences are present, about 18% being singletons, with the ten largest covering around 3.4%. Sequenced: blood. All receptors come from a woman between 18 and 30 years old with Graves' hyperthyroidism. The CDR3 runs from the conserved cysteine through the conserved F or W. The D gene is left open where the match is weak. Only some rows state a clone size, as once, few, many or a class for expanded clones.

many,TRBJ1-2,TRBD1,TRBV5-1,CASSGDPGQGGGYTF,TGCGCCAGCAGCGGAGACCCGGGACAGGGGGGTGGCTACACCTTC
many,TRBJ1-2,.,TRBV24-1,CATSDSSIGAYGYTF,TGTGCCACCAGTGATTCATCCATTGGCGCCTATGGCTACACCTTC
many,TRBJ2-2,.,TRBV6-5,CASSYSGGRTGELFF,TGTGCCAGCAGTTACTCGGGGGGAAGGACCGGGGAGCTGTTTTTT
many,TRBJ1-4,TRBD1,TRBV19,CASNPDRGLEKLFF,TGTGCCAGTAATCCTGACAGGGGGCTTGAAAAACTGTTTTTT
many,TRBJ1-2,TRBD1,TRBV14,CASSQEDRGHGYGYTF,TGTGCCAGCAGCCAAGAGGACAGGGGGCACGGCTATGGCTACACCTTC
.,TRBJ2-7,.,TRBV5-6,CASSLEPGFAYEQYF,TGTGCCAGCAGCTTGGAGCCGGGGTTCGCCTACGAGCAGTACTTC
many,TRBJ2-7,.,TRBV20-1,CSASETYEQYF,TGCAGTGCTAGCGAAACCTACGAGCAGTACTTC
few,TRBJ2-1,.,TRBV30,CAWNLASSYNEQFF,TGTGCCTGGAACCTAGCGTCCTCCTACAATGAGCAGTTCTTC
.,TRBJ2-7,.,TRBV9,CASSETPWGRGPYEQYF,TGTGCCAGCAGCGAGACCCCTTGGGGGCGGGGGCCCTACGAGCAGTACTTC
.,TRBJ1-5,.,TRBV12-3/TRBV12-4,CASSPRANQPQHF,TGTGCCAGCAGCCCCCGGGCAAATCAGCCCCAGCATTTT
many,TRBJ1-2,.,TRBV24-1,CATSDNSYGYTF,TGTGCCACCAGTGACAACTCATATGGCTACACCTTC
many,TRBJ1-1,.,TRBV5-6,CASSLVRDVAFF,TGTGCCAGCAGCTTGGTGCGGGACGTAGCTTTCTTT
.,TRBJ1-1,.,TRBV2,CASSVEIEAFF,TGTGCCAGCAGTGTTGAGATTGAAGCTTTCTTT
many,TRBJ2-5,.,TRBV15,CATSRDRTSETQYF,TGTGCCACCAGCAGAGATAGAACCTCAGAGACCCAGTACTTC
many,TRBJ1-3,.,TRBV12-3/TRBV12-4,CASSLLRTAGNTIYF,TGTGCCAGCAGTTTACTTAGGACGGCTGGAAACACCATATATTTT
many,TRBJ2-7,.,TRBV20-1,CSASRDEQYF,TGCAGTGCTAGCCGGGACGAGCAGTACTTC
many,TRBJ1-1,.,TRBV2,CASTSEARVEAFF,TGTGCCAGCACCAGTGAGGCTAGGGTCGAAGCTTTCTTT
many,TRBJ1-2,.,TRBV24-1,CATRAPGELGYTF,TGTGCCACCAGGGCTCCGGGCGAGCTTGGCTACACCTTC
many,TRBJ2-2,.,TRBV12-3/TRBV12-4,CASSSITQGWGELFF,TGTGCCAGCAGTTCGATAACTCAGGGGTGGGGGGAGCTGTTTTTT
.,TRBJ1-2,.,TRBV7-8,CASTRGSDGYTF,TGTGCCAGCACCCGGGGGTCTGATGGCTACACCTTC
many,TRBJ2-6,.,TRBV19,CASSGGAGANVLTF,TGTGCCAGTAGTGGTGGGGCTGGGGCCAACGTCCTGACTTTC
.,TRBJ2-7,.,TRBV11-2,CASSFVGGTAHYEQYF,TGTGCCAGCAGCTTTGTTGGGGGGACTGCCCACTACGAGCAGTACTTC
many,TRBJ1-5,.,TRBV12-3/TRBV12-4,CASRGGGEGNQPQHF,TGTGCCAGCAGGGGGGGGGGTGAGGGCAATCAGCCCCAGCATTTT
many,TRBJ1-1,.,TRBV12-3/TRBV12-4,CASSYWPWTEAFF,TGTGCCAGCAGTTATTGGCCGTGGACTGAAGCTTTCTTT
.,TRBJ1-1,.,TRBV27,CASSYRTTGTEAFF,TGTGCCAGCAGTTACAGGACCACGGGCACTGAAGCTTTCTTT
many,TRBJ1-3,.,TRBV13,CASSLYGETGNTIYF,TGTGCCAGCAGCTTGTATGGCGAAACTGGAAACACCATATATTTT
many,TRBJ2-7,TRBD1,TRBV7-8,CASSPDRGAYEQYF,TGTGCCAGCAGCCCTGACAGGGGGGCCTACGAGCAGTACTTC
many,TRBJ2-2,.,TRBV25-1,CASSQDYNGELFF,TGTGCCAGCAGTCAGGATTACAACGGGGAGCTGTTTTTT
many,TRBJ2-7,TRBD2,TRBV2,CASSSGGGPYEQYF,TGTGCCAGCAGTAGCGGGGGGGGCCCCTACGAGCAGTACTTC
.,TRBJ2-7,TRBD1,TRBV4-1,CASSQVPGTASYEQYF,TGCGCCAGCAGCCAAGTCCCCGGGACAGCCTCCTACGAGCAGTACTTC
few,TRBJ2-7,.,TRBV11-2,CASSLDYSGSYEQYF,TGTGCCAGCAGCTTAGATTACTCAGGATCCTACGAGCAGTACTTC
many,TRBJ2-7,.,TRBV2,CASSEDGPGDEQYF,TGTGCCAGCAGTGAAGATGGTCCAGGGGACGAGCAGTACTTC
many,TRBJ2-5,.,TRBV5-1,CASSPGTSQETQYF,TGCGCCAGCAGCCCTGGGACTTCACAAGAGACCCAGTACTTC
once,TRBJ2-5,TRBD2,TRBV7-8,CASSQGGAGGDGETQYF,TGTGCCAGCAGCCAGGGGGGAGCGGGAGGGGATGGAGAGACCCAGTACTTC
many,TRBJ1-2,.,TRBV6-5,CASVVWGRSGYGYTF,TGTGCCAGCGTTGTATGGGGGCGAAGCGGCTATGGCTACACCTTC